This TCR beta chain stems from a study of blood T cells in healthy people across ages. Using a J-beta primer mix together with a sample-barcoded 5' primer, a second PCR was run for roughly 6 to 12 cycles. The template-switch adaptor, which had 12 random nucleotides, put a tag on each cDNA molecule. Using its own MiXCR run on the 5' RACE reads, TCRdb lists one record per CDR3 protein. The table has about 620,000 distinct CDR3 sequences, roughly 20% seen once. The CDR3 covers 16 residues. V lost 5 bases to trimming and J lost 7 bases, with 21 bases between them. CDR1 MGHRA and CDR2 YSYEKL come from the germline V gene.

Sequencing was performed on blood. The origin of this receptor is a man between 65 and 79 years old in good health. V and J are TRBV4-1 and TRBJ1-5; D is unresolved. CDR3 loop: CASSEARTGSKQPQHF. The CDR3 nucleotides read TGCGCCAGCAGCGAAGCACGGACGGGATCTAAACAGCCCCAGCATTTT.